These 14 T cell receptor beta chains share one sample of origin, sequenced in a study of chemoradiotherapy in HPV16-positive cancers. Profiling relied on immunoSEQ multiplex PCR, and the TCRdb table lists in-frame clones only, not all of them. The profile shows approximately 1,300 clones, 91% of them singletons. The specimen comprised tumor tissue, sampled from a patient who underwent chemoradiotherapy. Receptor source: a human donor with HPV-associated anogenital cancer.

V and J are TRBV7-2 and TRBJ2-3, with unresolved D. This CDR3 has 14 amino acids. Trimming removed 1 base from V and 3 bases from J, with 8 bases in between. Per the germline V gene, CDR1 is SGHTA and CDR2 is FQGNSA. The chain's CDR3 is CASSLGIGTDTQYF. In nucleotides, the CDR3 is TGTGCCAGCAGCTTAGGAATTGGGACAGATACGCAGTATTTT.

V and J are TRBV5-6 and TRBJ1-5; the match to TRBD1 covers 11 bases. V lost 2 bases, J lost 6 bases, and 10 bases stayed unmatched. The length of the CDR3 is 17 residues. CDR1 SGHDT and CDR2 YYEEEE come from the germline V gene. The CDR3 nucleotides are TGTGCCAGCAGCTTCTACCTCGGACAGGGGGCGAGTCAGCCCCAGCATTTT. This translates into CASSFYLGQGASQPQHF.

The table lists this clone with a few counts. The chain has TRBV9 and TRBJ1-5; D might be TRBD1 (6 bases). The CDR3 length is 15 residues. Germline assignment: CDR1 SGDLS and CDR2 YYNGEE. V dropped 1 base and J dropped 0 bases, with 8 bases sitting between them. CDR3 DNA sequence: TGTGCCAGCAGCGTACAGGGGAATAGCAATCAGCCCCAGCATTTT. It encodes CASSVQGNSNQPQHF.

This sequence joins TRBV6-6 and TRBJ2-7; 7 nucleotides line up with TRBD1. Germline assignment: CDR1 MNHNY and CDR2 SVGAGI (reference sequence). J lost 2 bases, V lost 4 bases, and 5 bases had no gene match. The CDR3 runs to 14 residues. This CDR3 reads CASSSTGVTYEQYF. The CDR3 coding sequence is TGTGCCAGCAGTTCTACAGGGGTCACCTACGAGCAGTACTTC.

The chain couples TRBV9 to TRBJ2-5; D possibly uses TRBD1 or TRBD2 (6 bases each). V was shortened by 4 bases and J by 2 bases, with 15 bases between the two germline ends. This CDR3 has 15 residues. Per the germline V gene, CDR1 is SGDLS and CDR2 is YYNGEE. CDR3 sequence (DNA): TGTGCCAGCAGCCCCTGGGGGGCCCCGCAAGAGACCCAGTACTTC. It translates to CASSPWGAPQETQYF.

This sequence joins TRBV5-6 and TRBJ2-4; the match to TRBD1 covers 7 bases. Germline V lookup: CDR1 SGHDT, CDR2 YYEEEE. The CDR3 contains 13 residues. V shed 4 bases and J 5 bases; nucleotides not matched to a gene: 3. Here the CDR3 reads CASSPGQQNIQYF. Written as DNA, the CDR3 is TGTGCCAGCAGCCCGGGACAGCAAAACATTCAGTACTTC.

The chain joins TRBV5-1 to TRBJ2-6, with unresolved D. V was pared by 1 base and J by 0 bases, with 11 bases between. This CDR3 has 17 amino acids. CDR1 SGHRS and CDR2 YFSETQ come from the germline V gene. The CDR3 coding sequence is TGCGCCAGCAGCTTGCTAGGCCCGCGCTCTGGGGCCAACGTCCTGACTTTC. Translating it yields CASSLLGPRSGANVLTF.

The chain is built from TRBV19 and TRBJ1-6, with 8 bases lining up with TRBD1. Per the germline V gene, CDR1 is LNHDA and CDR2 is SQIVND (reference sequence). J gave up 8 bases and V 9 bases, and 9 bases lay outside the gene matches. The CDR3 length is 14 residues. The CDR3 region has the DNA TGTGCCAGCCGACAGGGGAATTTTGATTCACCCCTCCACTTT. It specifies CASRQGNFDSPLHF. Based on the CDR3 plus reference TRBV19 and TRBJ1-6, the full variable domain is DGGITQSPKYLFRKEGQNVTLSCEQNLNHDAMYWYRQDPGQGLRLIYYSQIVNDFQKGDIAEGYSVSREKKESFPLTVTSAQKNPTAFYLCASRQGNFDSPLHFGNGTRLTVT.

The chain has TRBV7-6 and TRBJ2-1, with a possible D match to TRBD1 (6 bases). This CDR3 is built from 17 residues. Trimming took off 5 bases at V and 2 bases at J, with 19 bases between the two ends. The germline CDR1 and CDR2 sequences are SGHVS and FNYEAQ. CDR3: CASSQGPGQRTYNEQFF. CDR3 bases: TGTGCCAGCAGCCAAGGGCCCGGACAGAGGACCTACAATGAGCAGTTCTTC.

The chain combines TRBV11-1 with TRBJ2-5, with a possible D match to TRBD2 (5 bases). Germline V gene sequence: CDR1 SGHAT, CDR2 FQDESV (reference sequence). Trimming took off 6 bases at V and 5 bases at J, with 13 bases between the two ends. The CDR3 spans 13 residues. The CDR3 bases are TGTGCCAGCAGGGCTTCTGGGGAGGAGACCCAGTACTTC. The encoded protein is CASRASGEETQYF. Drawing the rest from reference TRBV11-1 and TRBJ2-5, the complete variable domain is EAEVAQSPRYKITEKSQAVAFWCDPISGHATLYWYRQILGQGPELLVQFQDESVVDDSQLPKDRFSAERLKGVDSTLKIQPAELGDSAMYLCASRASGEETQYFGPGTRLLVL.

This chain joins TRBV7-8 and TRBJ2-5, with TRBD1 identical over 7 bases. V gave up 4 bases and J gave up 2 bases; unmatched junction bases: 1. Germline V gene data show CDR1 as SGHVS and CDR2 as FQNEAQ. The CDR3 has 13 residues. Here the CDR3 reads CASSWDRQETQYF. DNA of the CDR3: TGTGCCAGCAGCTGGGACAGACAAGAGACCCAGTACTTC.

V and J are TRBV11-2 and TRBJ2-3; D unresolved. The CDR3 totals 12 residues. Germline V gene data show CDR1 as SGHAT and CDR2 as FQNNGV. V was trimmed by 1 base and J by 6 bases, leaving 5 bases between them. CDR3 DNA: TGTGCCAGCAGCTTAGGCTCCGATACGCAGTATTTT. This codes for CASSLGSDTQYF.

V gene TRBV28 combines with J gene TRBJ1-2; TRBD1 agrees at 10 bases. CDR1 and CDR2 (germline): MDHEN, SYDVKM. CDR3 length equals 16 residues. V shed 2 bases, J shed 4 bases, and the junction held 7 bases outside the gene matches. The CDR3 spells CASSLGGTGASYGYTF. CDR3 in DNA: TGTGCCAGCAGTTTAGGGGGGACAGGGGCAAGCTATGGCTACACCTTC.

The chain recombines TRBV7-2 with TRBJ1-1; D possibly corresponds to TRBD1 (6 bases). Germline assignment: CDR1 SGHTA and CDR2 FQGNSA. Trimming cost V 4 bases and J 0 bases, with 15 bases left between them. This CDR3 spans 16 amino acids. Written as DNA, the CDR3 is TGTGCCAGCAGCTCTCAACAGGGAAGGCTGAACACTGAAGCTTTCTTT. Encoded protein: CASSSQQGRLNTEAFF.